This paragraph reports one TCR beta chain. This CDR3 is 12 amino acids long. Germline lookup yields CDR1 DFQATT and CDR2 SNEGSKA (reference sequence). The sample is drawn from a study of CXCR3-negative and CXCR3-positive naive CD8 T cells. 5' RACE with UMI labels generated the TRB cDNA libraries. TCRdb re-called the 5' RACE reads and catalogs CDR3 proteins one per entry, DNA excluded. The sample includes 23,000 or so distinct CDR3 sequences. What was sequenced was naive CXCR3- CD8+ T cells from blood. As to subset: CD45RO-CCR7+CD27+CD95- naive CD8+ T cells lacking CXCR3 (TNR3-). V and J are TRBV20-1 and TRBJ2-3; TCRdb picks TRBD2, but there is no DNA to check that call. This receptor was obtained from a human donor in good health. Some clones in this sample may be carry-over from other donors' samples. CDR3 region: CSRPWDTDTQYF.